This passage covers 19 T cell receptor beta chains from one sample sequenced in a study of T cell responses to AZD1222 COVID-19 vaccine. Profiling relied on immunoSEQ multiplex PCR, and the TCRdb table lists in-frame clones only, not all of them. The table records approximately 90,000 clones, roughly 90% of them present only once. The specimen was peripheral blood, collected on day 0 of AZD1222 vaccination. These receptors came from an adult in good health.

The chain employs TRBV3-1 (or the pseudogene TRBV3-2) and TRBJ2-2, with TRBD1 as a possible D gene (5 bases). The CDR3 totals 14 residues. Germline lookup yields CDR1 LGHDT and CDR2 YNNKEL (reference sequence). V lost 1 base and J 6 bases, leaving 9 bases between the germline ends. The chain's CDR3 is CASSQGGWAGELFF. CDR3 DNA sequence: TGTGCCAGCAGCCAAGGGGGCTGGGCCGGGGAGCTGTTTTTT.

The chain uses TRBV27 and TRBJ2-7; 7 bases line up with TRBD1. J was trimmed by 3 bases and V by 6 bases; bases with no gene match: 8. CDR3 length: 14 amino acids. Germline CDR1 and CDR2: MNHEY and SMNVEV (reference sequence). The CDR3 here is CASSPRDRHYEQYF. CDR3 coding DNA: TGTGCCAGCAGCCCTCGGGACAGACACTACGAGCAGTACTTC.

This clone showed up just a few times. V is TRBV30 and J is TRBJ1-1; the D is unclear. The V end lost 1 base, the J end lost 1 base, and 13 bases lay between the germline ends. The CDR3 contains 15 residues. Germline V gene sequence: CDR1 GTSNPN, CDR2 SVGIG (reference sequence). The chain's CDR3 is CAWSANIVGNTEAFF. DNA for the CDR3: TGTGCCTGGAGTGCAAACATCGTCGGGAACACTGAAGCTTTCTTT.

The rearrangement uses TRBV4-1 and TRBJ2-3; D remains unclear. The CDR3 covers 14 residues. V lost 5 bases and J 4 bases, leaving 13 bases between the germline ends. Germline V gene lookup returns CDR1 MGHRA and CDR2 YSYEKL. This CDR3 reads CASSSPDPADTQYF. DNA of the CDR3: TGCGCCAGCAGCTCCCCGGATCCTGCAGATACGCAGTATTTT.

Written as DNA, the CDR3 is TGTGCCAGTAGTATAGGAGTCCGGGGCGGGAGTAATCAGCCCCAGCATTTT. Its protein is CASSIGVRGGSNQPQHF. V and J are TRBV19 and TRBJ1-5, with a weak D call TRBD1 (5 bases). This CDR3 has 17 amino acids. V lost 1 base and J 4 bases, leaving 17 bases between the germline ends. In germline, CDR1 is LNHDA, CDR2 SQIVND (reference sequence).

CDR3 residues: CASSDVAANQPQHF. In nucleotides, the CDR3 is TGTGCCAGCAGTGACGTGGCAGCGAATCAGCCCCAGCATTTT. The rearrangement uses TRBV2 and TRBJ1-5, with unresolved D. CDR3 length: 14 amino acids. The germline CDR1 and CDR2 sequences are SNHLY and FYNNEI. Trimming stripped 3 bases from V and 4 bases from J, with 10 bases between. The whole variable domain, filled in from reference TRBV2 and TRBJ1-5, reads EPEVTQTPSHQVTQMGQEVILRCVPISNHLYFYWYRQILGQKVEFLVSFYNNEISEKSEIFDDQFSVERPDGSNFTLKIRSTKLEDSAMYFCASSDVAANQPQHFGDGTRLSIL.

The rearrangement joins TRBV2 to TRBJ1-1; 7 bases line up with TRBD1. V lost 8 bases, J lost 1 base, and 1 base stayed unmatched. CDR1 and CDR2 from the germline V gene are SNHLY and FYNNEI. This CDR3 is 12 amino acids long. The CDR3 sequence is CASYRGNTEAFF. In DNA form, the CDR3 reads TGTGCCAGCTACAGGGGGAACACTGAAGCTTTCTTT.

The rearrangement uses TRBV15 and TRBJ1-2; 7 positions match TRBD1. V was pared by 2 bases and J by 5 bases, with 8 bases of the junction left unmatched. Looked up from germline, CDR1 is LNHNV and CDR2 is YYDKDF (reference sequence). This CDR3 has 15 amino acids. CDR3 protein: CATSRTGTALYGYTF. The CDR3, as DNA: TGTGCCACCAGCAGAACCGGGACAGCCCTATATGGCTACACCTTC.

The rearrangement joins TRBV18 to TRBJ1-5; TRBD1 is a possible D gene (6 bases). The germline V gene has CDR1 KGHSH and CDR2 LQKENI. The CDR3 has 14 amino acids. V was trimmed by 8 bases and J by 4 bases, leaving 15 bases between them. The CDR3 nucleotides are TGTGCCAGCCGCAGGGGCCTGGGAAATCAGCCCCAGCATTTT. This encodes CASRRGLGNQPQHF.

This chain connects TRBV11-1 to TRBJ1-1; no reliable D call. From germline, CDR1 is SGHAT and CDR2 FQDESV (reference sequence). The germline V and J ends were trimmed by 6 bases and 5 bases, with 16 bases remaining between them. The CDR3 totals 14 residues. Here the CDR3 DNA reads TGTGCCAGCAGAAAAAACCGGGAAATGACTGAAGCTTTCTTT. Translated, it gives CASRKNREMTEAFF.

A single count supports this clone. The genes are TRBV9 and TRBJ2-7; maybe TRBD1 (6 bases). The CDR3 is made up of 18 amino acids. Germline-derived CDR1 and CDR2 are SGDLS and YYNGEE. The V and J ends lost 7 bases and 6 bases respectively, with 32 bases between them. The CDR3 DNA reads TGTGCCAGCTCACCAGGGGACCCCGGACCCATGGGCAGAGCCGAGCAGTACTTC. Translated: CASSPGDPGPMGRAEQYF.

The rearrangement joins TRBV28 to TRBJ2-7; 7 bases line up with TRBD2. CDR3 length: 16 residues. The germline gives CDR1 MDHEN, CDR2 SYDVKM. V lost 6 bases to trimming and J lost 5 bases; unmatched junction nucleotides: 16. The DNA for the CDR3 is TGTGCCAGCAGCCCTCCGGGACGCGGGGGACTGAACGAGCAGTACTTC. This encodes CASSPPGRGGLNEQYF.

This chain joins TRBV11-3 and TRBJ2-2, with a possible D match to TRBD1 (5 bases). Trimming stripped 4 bases from V and 0 bases from J, with 15 bases between. CDR1 and CDR2 from the germline V gene are SGHNT and YENEEA. This CDR3 is 17 amino acids long. The CDR3 region is CASSSRTRQANTGELFF. In DNA, the CDR3 is TGTGCCAGCAGCTCACGGACAAGACAAGCGAACACCGGGGAGCTGTTTTTT.

The chain recombines TRBV14 with TRBJ2-4; D is undetermined. Germline V lookup: CDR1 SGHDN, CDR2 FVKESK. The CDR3 runs 13 residues. With 9 bases removed from V and 6 bases from J, the gap between germline ends came to 15 bases. CDR3 nucleotide sequence: TGTGCCAGGGTACCCCCCCCGGGAAACATTCAGTACTTC. It codes for CARVPPPGNIQYF.

CDR3 protein: CASSPPGGLGNQPQHF. The CDR3 DNA sequence: TGTGCCAGCAGCCCACCGGGGGGCTTAGGCAATCAGCCCCAGCATTTT. V is TRBV7-8 and J is TRBJ1-5, with D possibly TRBD1 on 6 matching bases. From germline, CDR1 is SGHVS and CDR2 FQNEAQ. The CDR3 covers 16 residues. V lost 5 bases to trimming and J lost 2 bases, with 16 bases between them.

This clone was counted a single time. V gene TRBV6-5 combines with J gene TRBJ2-2; D remains unclear. In germline, CDR1 is MNHEY, CDR2 SVGAGI. V lost 7 bases to trimming and J lost 3 bases, with 12 bases between them. There are 14 residues in the CDR3. The CDR3 nucleotides read TGTGCCAGCAAAGAGACAAGATACACCGGGGAGCTGTTTTTT. As protein: CASKETRYTGELFF.

The V gene is TRBV5-1, the J gene TRBJ2-7; D may match TRBD1 or TRBD2 (5 bases each). The CDR3 is 15 amino acids. V gave up 4 bases and J gave up 0 bases, with 14 bases separating them. The germline V gene has CDR1 SGHRS and CDR2 YFSETQ. CDR3 DNA: TGCGCCAGCAGCCCTACCGGGACCCTCTCCTACGAGCAGTACTTC. It translates to CASSPTGTLSYEQYF.

This chain connects TRBV4-3 to TRBJ2-7, with 12 nucleotides matching TRBD2. CDR1 is LGHNA and CDR2 is YSLEER in the germline V gene. Germline trimming cut 0 bases from V and 2 bases from J; bases unmatched to any gene: 5. The CDR3 loop spans 17 amino acids. CDR3 region: CASSQEMTSGGAYEQYF. As DNA, the CDR3 is TGCGCCAGCAGCCAAGAGATGACTAGCGGGGGAGCCTACGAGCAGTACTTC.

The CDR3 sequence: CASSVGWGYGYTF. In DNA, the CDR3 is TGTGCCAGCAGCGTAGGGTGGGGTTATGGCTACACCTTC. The chain has TRBV9 and TRBJ1-2; unclear D gene. The CDR3 runs 13 residues. Germline CDR1 SGDLS, CDR2 YYNGEE. The ends were cut back, 0 bases at V and 5 bases at J, with 8 bases in the middle.